The 6 T cell receptor beta chains below come from one sample, sequenced in a study of T-cell reconstitution after alpha-beta-depleted transplantation in children. This sample's TCRbeta library carried unique molecular identifier barcodes. Via MiXCR, TCRdb re-called the PCR reads, giving one row per CDR3 protein. The repertoire holds about 580,000 distinct CDR3 sequences, with 27% as singletons. The sample here was PBMCs, taken before TCRalphabeta/CD19-depleted stem cell transplant. The receptors shown here come from a boy under two years old with Wiskott-Aldrich syndrome, due to receive a stem cell transplant.

There are many counts of this clonotype. V gene TRBV10-2 combines with J gene TRBJ2-7; 8 nucleotides align to TRBD1. The CDR3 spans 13 residues. The ends lost 6 bases at V and 3 bases at J; junction bases unmatched: 4. CDR1 WSHSY and CDR2 SAAADI come from the germline V gene. The DNA for the CDR3 is TGCGCCAGCAGCCGAGGACAGGGCTACGAGCAGTACTTC. It encodes CASSRGQGYEQYF.

This clonotype was seen only a few times. V usage is TRBV12-3 or TRBV12-4 and J usage is TRBJ2-2; D uncertain. Trimming took off 5 bases at V and 4 bases at J, with 11 bases between the two ends. The CDR3 has 14 residues. CDR3 sequence: CASSNIPSTGELFF. DNA of the CDR3: TGTGCCAGCAGTAACATCCCGAGCACCGGGGAGCTGTTTTTT.

This clonotype was seen more than once but under ten times. V usage is TRBV10-3 and J usage is TRBJ2-7, with 7 bases aligning to TRBD1. The germline V gene has CDR1 ENHRY and CDR2 SYGVKD. The CDR3 is made up of 13 amino acids. V shed 3 bases, J shed 2 bases, and the junction held 1 base outside the gene matches. The CDR3 loop is CAISEGQAYEQYF. The CDR3 coding sequence is TGTGCCATCAGTGAAGGACAGGCCTACGAGCAGTACTTC.

This clonotype has only a few counts. The DNA of the CDR3 is TGTGCCAGCAGCCACGGACTAGCGGGAAGCACAGATACGCAGTATTTT. Residues: CASSHGLAGSTDTQYF. The V and J genes are TRBV6-1 and TRBJ2-3; 12 bases match TRBD2. The J segment lost 0 bases and the V segment lost 6 bases, leaving 4 bases of the junction unmatched. This CDR3 region has 16 residues. The germline gives CDR1 MNHNS, CDR2 SASEGT.

This clonotype was detected only once. V gene TRBV6-2 or TRBV6-3 combines with J gene TRBJ2-2; possibly TRBD2 for D (5 bases). V lost 2 bases and J lost 1, with 11 bases in between. The germline gives CDR1 MNHEY, CDR2 SVGEGT. This CDR3 comprises 16 residues. CDR3 nucleotide sequence: TGTGCCAGCAGTTACCCTCCCGGAGGGAACACCGGGGAGCTGTTTTTT. It encodes CASSYPPGGNTGELFF.

This clonotype turned up a few times. The chain combines TRBV27 with TRBJ2-1, with 13 nucleotides matching TRBD2. Germline loops: CDR1 MNHEY, CDR2 SMNVEV (reference sequence). Trimming at V came to 4 bases and at J to 3 bases, leaving 3 bases not matched to a gene. The CDR3 spans 16 residues. This chain's CDR3 is CASSSGLAGDYNEQFF. The CDR3 DNA follows: TGTGCCAGCAGTTCCGGACTAGCGGGAGACTACAATGAGCAGTTCTTC.